This TCR beta chain was retrieved from a study of blood T cell repertoires in COVID-19 (dated by TCRdb to 2018 to 2020). In the study overall: ImmuneRACE Cohort 3 recovered participants were defined by two consecutive negative NP/OP PCR tests, healthcare professional clearance, or symptom resolution. Samples covering the acute and convalescent phases of COVID-19 were provided by collaborators in the United States, Italy and Spain. The material from the prospective study consisted of cDNA or gDNA derived from T cells, B-cell-depleted T cells, or PBMCs. The dataset comprised deeply sampled blood TCRbeta repertoires from subjects exposed to, actively infected with, or recovered from COVID-19. The repertoires were released in a freely available public database intended as a resource for research on the immune response to SARS-CoV-2. Samples were obtained from the ongoing ImmuneRACE study (first 160 participants) and from some 1,200 subjects provided by 6 global collaborators. Sample metadata almost always included a de-identified subject ID, COVID-19 status, age in years and sex. Where available, HLA class I and class II types were taken from metadata supplied by the sample provider and were not determined by assay-based typing. Results and caveats for the whole study, not just this receptor: Clinical and demographic metadata were provided uncurated, with the amount varying by source and participant.

A remark on this clone: This receptor's antigen is unknown. No base quality information exists; no much larger clone differs at one position.

The germline V gene encodes CDR1 SGHRS and CDR2 YFSETQ. Including the terminal cysteine and phenylalanine, the CDR3 comprises 20 residues. CDR3 DNA only is kept here, 60 bases in frame from base 1. Compared with germline, V lacks 3 bases and J lacks 0 bases; bases without a gene match: 15. Participants in the prospective study were aged about 18 to 95 years, lived in approximately 26 United States geographic areas, and enrolled through a virtual design. In the prospective study, participants were assigned to cohorts based on the clinical history participants reported in a screening survey and a study questionnaire. Mobile phlebotomists in the prospective study collected whole blood, serum and a nasopharyngeal or oropharyngeal swab from every participant. Participants in the prospective study had the option to provide additional blood draws and questionnaires over a 2-month period. Prospective study blood samples were shipped either frozen or at room temperature before DNA extraction.

TCRbeta CDR3 regions were amplified from genomic DNA using the immunoSEQ Assay, a bias-controlled multiplex PCR. On the study's bioinformatics: The number of nucleated cells in each sample was estimated by amplification of reference gene primers within the assay. Sequence reads were collapsed and filtered to measure the absolute abundance of every unique TCRbeta CDR3 rearrangement. Productive Simpson clonality was computed per sample as the square root of Simpson's diversity index over productive rearrangements. In its TCRdb copy, this immuneACCESS table keeps in-frame sequences only and misses some clones. Where compared with another copy, unresolved V genes explain less than half of these, and the others have no known cause. Clone size and V and J calls were adopted from that table, with D and trimming inferred from the DNA. Here the sample has more than 300,000 clones; about 90% occur a single time. The ten largest clones add up to approximately 1.9% of the sample.

Material: PBMCs or T cells enriched from blood (not recorded which). This TCR derives from a man aged 40-50 years in a cohort exposed to, infected with or recovered from COVID-19 (not recorded which). The sequence joins TRBV5-1 to TRBJ1-6; 7 middle bases align to TRBD1. The CDR3 reads CASSWLGTALGSSYNSPLHF. In nucleotide form, the sequence is TGCGCCAGCAGCTGGCTAGGGACAGCCCTTGGGAGCTCCTATAATTCACCCCTCCACTTT.